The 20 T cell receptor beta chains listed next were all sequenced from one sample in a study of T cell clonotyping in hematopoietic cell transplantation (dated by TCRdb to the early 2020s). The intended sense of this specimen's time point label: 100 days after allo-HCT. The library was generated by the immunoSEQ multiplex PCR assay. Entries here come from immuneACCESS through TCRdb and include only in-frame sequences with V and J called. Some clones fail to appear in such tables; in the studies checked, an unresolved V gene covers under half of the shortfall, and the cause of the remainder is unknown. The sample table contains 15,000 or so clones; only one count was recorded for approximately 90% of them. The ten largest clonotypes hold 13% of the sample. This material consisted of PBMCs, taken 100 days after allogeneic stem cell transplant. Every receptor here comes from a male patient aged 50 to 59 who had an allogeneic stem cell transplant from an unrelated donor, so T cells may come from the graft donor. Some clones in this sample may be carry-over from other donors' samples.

The CDR3 is CASSVEAGRAPETQYF. In nucleotides, the CDR3 is TGTGCCAGCAGCGTAGAAGCCGGGAGGGCGCCCGAGACCCAGTACTTC. The chain couples TRBV9 to TRBJ2-5, with TRBD2 identical over 8 bases. CDR3 length: 16 amino acids. J lost 5 bases, V lost 0 bases, and 9 bases had no gene match. Germline V gene sequence: CDR1 SGDLS, CDR2 YYNGEE.

CDR3 loop: CASRPSINRVSNQPQHF. The CDR3, as DNA: TGTGCCAGCAGGCCTTCCATCAACAGGGTAAGCAATCAGCCCCAGCATTTT. This chain connects TRBV28 to TRBJ1-5, with D tentatively TRBD1 (6 bases). The V end lost 6 bases, the J end lost 1 base, and 19 bases lay between the germline ends. Per germline, CDR1 MDHEN and CDR2 SYDVKM. The CDR3 runs to 17 residues.

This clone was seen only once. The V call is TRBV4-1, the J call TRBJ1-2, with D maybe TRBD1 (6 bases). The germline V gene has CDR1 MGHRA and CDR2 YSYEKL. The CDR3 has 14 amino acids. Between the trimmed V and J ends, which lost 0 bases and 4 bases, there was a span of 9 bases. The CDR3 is CASSQDQGPYGYTF. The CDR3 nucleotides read TGCGCCAGCAGCCAAGATCAGGGGCCCTATGGCTACACCTTC.

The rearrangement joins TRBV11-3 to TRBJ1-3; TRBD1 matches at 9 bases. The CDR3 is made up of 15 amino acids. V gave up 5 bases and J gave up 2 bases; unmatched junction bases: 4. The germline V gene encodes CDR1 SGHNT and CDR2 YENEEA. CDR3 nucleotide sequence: TGTGCCAGCAGCGGGGGACAGGGAACTGGAAACACCATATATTTT. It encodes CASSGGQGTGNTIYF.

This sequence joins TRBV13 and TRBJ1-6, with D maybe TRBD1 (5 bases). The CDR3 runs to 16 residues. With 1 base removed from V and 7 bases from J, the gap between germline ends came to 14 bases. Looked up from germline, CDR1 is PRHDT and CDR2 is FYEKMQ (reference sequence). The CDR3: CASSLVAGGKNSPLHF. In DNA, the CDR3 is TGTGCCAGCAGCTTAGTGGCGGGGGGAAAGAATTCACCCCTCCACTTT.

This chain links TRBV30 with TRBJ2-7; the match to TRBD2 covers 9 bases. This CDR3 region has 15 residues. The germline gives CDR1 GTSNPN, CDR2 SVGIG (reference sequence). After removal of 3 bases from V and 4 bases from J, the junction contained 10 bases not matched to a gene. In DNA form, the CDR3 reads TGTGCCTGGAGGGGGAGCGGGGGGACATGGTACGAGCAGTACTTC. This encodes CAWRGSGGTWYEQYF.

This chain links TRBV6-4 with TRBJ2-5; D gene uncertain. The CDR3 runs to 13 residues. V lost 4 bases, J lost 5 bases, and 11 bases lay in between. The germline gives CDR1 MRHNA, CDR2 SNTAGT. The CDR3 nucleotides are TGTGCCAGCAGTGCCTTCGGTGGGGAGACCCAGTACTTC. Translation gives CASSAFGGETQYF.

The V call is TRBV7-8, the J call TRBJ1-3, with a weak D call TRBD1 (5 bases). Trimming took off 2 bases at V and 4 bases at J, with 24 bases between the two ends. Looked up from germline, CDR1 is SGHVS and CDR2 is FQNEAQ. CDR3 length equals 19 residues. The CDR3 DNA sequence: TGTGCCAGCAGCTTATACAGATTGGGGCTACGTCCTCTGGGAAACACCATATATTTT. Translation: CASSLYRLGLRPLGNTIYF.

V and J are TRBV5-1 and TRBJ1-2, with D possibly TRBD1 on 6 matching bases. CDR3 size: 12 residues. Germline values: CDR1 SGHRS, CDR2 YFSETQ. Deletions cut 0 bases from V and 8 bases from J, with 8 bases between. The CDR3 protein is CASSLGTGGYTF. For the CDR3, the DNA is TGCGCCAGCAGCTTGGGAACAGGGGGCTACACCTTC.

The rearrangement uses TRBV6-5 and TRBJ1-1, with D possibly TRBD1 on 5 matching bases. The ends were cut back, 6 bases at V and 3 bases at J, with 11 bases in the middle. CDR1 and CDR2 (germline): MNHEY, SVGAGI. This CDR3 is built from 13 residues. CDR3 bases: TGTGCCAGCAGATGGGGCAGAGACACTGAAGCTTTCTTT. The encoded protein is CASRWGRDTEAFF.

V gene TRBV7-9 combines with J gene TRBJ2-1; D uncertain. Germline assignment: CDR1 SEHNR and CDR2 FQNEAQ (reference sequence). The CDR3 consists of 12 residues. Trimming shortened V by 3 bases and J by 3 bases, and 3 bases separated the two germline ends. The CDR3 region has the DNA TGTGCCAGCAGCTTCGACTACAATGAGCAGTTCTTC. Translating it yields CASSFDYNEQFF.

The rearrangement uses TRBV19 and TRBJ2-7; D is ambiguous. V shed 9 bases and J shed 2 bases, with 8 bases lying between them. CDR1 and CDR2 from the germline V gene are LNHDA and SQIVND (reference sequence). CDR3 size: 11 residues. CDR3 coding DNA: TGTGCCAGCGGGTCGGCCTACGAGCAGTACTTC. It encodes CASGSAYEQYF.

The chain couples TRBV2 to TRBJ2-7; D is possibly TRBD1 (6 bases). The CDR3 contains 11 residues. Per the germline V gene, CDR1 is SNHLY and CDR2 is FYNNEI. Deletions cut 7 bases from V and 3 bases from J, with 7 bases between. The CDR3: CASNRVYEQYF. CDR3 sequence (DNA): TGTGCCAGCAACAGGGTCTACGAGCAGTACTTC.

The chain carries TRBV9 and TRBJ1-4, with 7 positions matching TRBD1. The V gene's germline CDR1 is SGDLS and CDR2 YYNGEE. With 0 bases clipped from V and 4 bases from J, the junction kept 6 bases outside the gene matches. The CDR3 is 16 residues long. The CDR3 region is CASSVAAGQINEKLFF. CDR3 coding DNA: TGTGCCAGCAGCGTAGCGGCGGGACAGATTAATGAAAAACTGTTTTTT. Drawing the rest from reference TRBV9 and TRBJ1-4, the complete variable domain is DSGVTQTPKHLITATGQRVTLRCSPRSGDLSVYWYQQSLDQGLQFLIQYYNGEERAKGNILERFSAQQFPDLHSELNLSSLELGDSALYFCASSVAAGQINEKLFFGSGTQLSVL.

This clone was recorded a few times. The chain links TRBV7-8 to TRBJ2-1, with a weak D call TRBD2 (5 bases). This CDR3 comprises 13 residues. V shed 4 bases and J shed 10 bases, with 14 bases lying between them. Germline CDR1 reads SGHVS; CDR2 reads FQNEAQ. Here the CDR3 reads CASSSLGSIEQFF. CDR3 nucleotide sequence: TGTGCCAGCAGCTCATTAGGGAGTATCGAGCAGTTCTTC.

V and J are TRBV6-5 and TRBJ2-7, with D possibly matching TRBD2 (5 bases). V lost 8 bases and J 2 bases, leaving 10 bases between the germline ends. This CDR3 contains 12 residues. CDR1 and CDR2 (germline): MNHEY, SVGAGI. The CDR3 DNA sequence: TGTGCCAGCGGGTCCGGGACCTACGAGCAGTACTTC. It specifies CASGSGTYEQYF.

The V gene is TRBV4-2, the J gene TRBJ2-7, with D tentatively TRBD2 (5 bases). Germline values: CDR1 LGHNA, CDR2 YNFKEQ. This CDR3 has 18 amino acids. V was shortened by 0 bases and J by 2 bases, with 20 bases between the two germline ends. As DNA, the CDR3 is TGTGCCAGCAGCCAAGATTCCTTTTCGGGAATCTCCACCTACGAGCAGTACTTC. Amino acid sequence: CASSQDSFSGISTYEQYF.

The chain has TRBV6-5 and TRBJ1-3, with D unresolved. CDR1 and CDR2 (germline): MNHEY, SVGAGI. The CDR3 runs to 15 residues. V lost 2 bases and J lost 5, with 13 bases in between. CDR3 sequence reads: CASSYGVGERNTIYF. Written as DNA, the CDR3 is TGTGCCAGCAGTTACGGGGTCGGGGAGCGAAACACCATATATTTT.

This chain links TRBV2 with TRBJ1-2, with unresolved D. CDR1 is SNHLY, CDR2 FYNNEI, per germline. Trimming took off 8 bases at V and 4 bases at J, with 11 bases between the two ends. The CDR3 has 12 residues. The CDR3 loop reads CASSPSAYGYTF. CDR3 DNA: TGTGCCAGCTCGCCGTCAGCCTATGGCTACACCTTC. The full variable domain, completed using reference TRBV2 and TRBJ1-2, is EPEVTQTPSHQVTQMGQEVILRCVPISNHLYFYWYRQILGQKVEFLVSFYNNEISEKSEIFDDQFSVERPDGSNFTLKIRSTKLEDSAMYFCASSPSAYGYTFGSGTRLTVV.

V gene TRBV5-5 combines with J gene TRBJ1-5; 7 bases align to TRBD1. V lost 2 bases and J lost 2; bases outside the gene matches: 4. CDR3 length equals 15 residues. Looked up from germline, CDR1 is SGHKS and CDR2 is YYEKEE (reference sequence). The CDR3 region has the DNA TGTGCCAGCAGCTTAGAGGGGGCCGGCAATCAGCCCCAGCATTTT. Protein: CASSLEGAGNQPQHF. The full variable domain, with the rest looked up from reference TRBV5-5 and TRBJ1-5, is DAGVTQSPTHLIKTRGQQVTLRCSPISGHKSVSWYQQVLGQGPQFIFQYYEKEERGRGNFPDRFSARQFPNYSSELNVNALLLGDSALYLCASSLEGAGNQPQHFGDGTRLSIL.